The rows below give T cell receptor beta chains drawn from one sample of a study of T cells in localized non-small cell lung cancer. This table comes from immunoSEQ multiplex PCR, and its TCRdb copy is limited to in-frame clones, with some not included. Of tens of thousands of clones listed, around 80% are singletons. This sample comprised peripheral blood, obtained before any cancer treatment. Every receptor here comes from a female donor of 60 years or more with stage I lung adenocarcinoma. CDR3s include the opening cysteine and the closing phenylalanine or tryptophan. D genes are given only for firm matches. Only part of the rows carry a size: once, few, many, or a class if the clone is expanded.

cdr3_length j_call clone_size d_call v_call cdr3_nt cdr3_aa
15 TRBJ1-1 NA TRBD1 TRBV7-8 TGTGCCAGCACACAAGATCCAGGGGGCAGAACTGAAGCTTTCTTT CASTQDPGGRTEAFF
15 TRBJ2-6 NA NA TRBV5-4 TGTGCCAGCAGCTTGGCCGGGGCTGGGGCCAACGTCCTGACTTTC CASSLAGAGANVLTF
19 TRBJ2-4 NA TRBD1 TRBV5-1 TGCGCCAGCAGCTTGGGGACAGGGGGTATAGGCCTAGCCAAAAACATTCAGTACTTC CASSLGTGGIGLAKNIQYF
18 TRBJ2-1 NA TRBD2 TRBV19 TGCGCCAGTAGTATAGTGGGGCGGCTAGCGGGAGGGTACAATGAGCAGTTCTTC CASSIVGRLAGGYNEQFF
14 TRBJ2-7 NA TRBD2 TRBV10-3 TGTGCCGCCCAAGCGGGGCCCGACTCCTACGAGCAGTACTTC CAAQAGPDSYEQYF
13 TRBJ2-3 NA NA TRBV6-1 TGTGCCAGCAGTGAAAGCCCGGGAGATACGCAGTATTTT CASSESPGDTQYF
15 TRBJ2-5 NA NA TRBV11-2 TGTGCCAGCTCAAAGGAGGCCCACGGACAAGAGACCCAGTACTTC CASSKEAHGQETQYF
13 TRBJ1-1 NA NA TRBV30 TGTGCCTGGAGAAGAGGGGTTCGCGGTGAAGCTTTCTTT CAWRRGVRGEAFF
17 TRBJ2-3 NA TRBD2 TRBV7-8 TGTGCCAGCAGCTTAGCGGGACTAGCGGGGTTAGGAGATACGCAGTATTTT CASSLAGLAGLGDTQYF
13 TRBJ2-5 NA NA TRBV6-1 TGTGCCAGCTTGGAGACAGTACAAGAGACCCAGTACTTC CASLETVQETQYF
14 TRBJ1-3 NA NA TRBV29-1 TGCAGCGTTGATAGGGGGATCTCTGGAAACACCATATATTTT CSVDRGISGNTIYF
15 TRBJ2-3 NA NA TRBV4-3 TGCGCCAGCAGCCGGGGGGGCGGAGGGCCAGATACGCAGTATTTT CASSRGGGGPDTQYF
16 TRBJ1-5 NA NA TRBV21-1 TGTGCCAGCAGCAAAGTAAGCAGGGGAAGCGATCAGCCCCAGCATTTT CASSKVSRGSDQPQHF
12 TRBJ1-3 NA NA TRBV25-1 TGTGCCAGCAGCCTAACAACAAACACCATATATTTT CASSLTTNTIYF
13 TRBJ1-1 few NA TRBV9 TGTGCCAGCAGCGTAGATCCGGGGACTGAAGCTTTCTTT CASSVDPGTEAFF
17 TRBJ1-4 NA TRBD1 TRBV5-4 TGTGCCAGCAGCTTGGGAGGGACAGCCTCAACTAATGAAAAACTGTTTTTT CASSLGGTASTNEKLFF
15 TRBJ1-4 NA NA TRBV6-5 TGTGCCAGCAGTTACTCCCGGGCTAGACTTGAAAAACTGTTTTTT CASSYSRARLEKLFF
15 TRBJ2-6 NA NA TRBV4-3 TGCGCCAGCAGCCAAAAAACCCCTGGGGCCAACGTCCTGACTTTC CASSQKTPGANVLTF
16 TRBJ1-2 once TRBD1 TRBV7-9 TGTGCCAGCAGCTTAGACACAGGGGGAAGGAACTATGGCTACACCTTC CASSLDTGGRNYGYTF
14 TRBJ1-5 NA NA TRBV19 TGTGCCAGCGCACCTACCGGGGTCTATCAGCCCCAGCATTTT CASAPTGVYQPQHF
13 TRBJ1-1 NA NA TRBV5-1 TGCGCCAGCAGCTTGGCCAGGGCGGCTGAAGCTTTCTTT CASSLARAAEAFF
15 TRBJ2-7 NA NA TRBV5-4 TGTGCCAGCAGCTTGGAGGCGCCAGGGAATTGGGAGCAGTACTTC CASSLEAPGNWEQYF
16 TRBJ1-5 NA NA TRBV7-8 TGTGCCAGCAGCTTAGTGTCAGTTTATGGCAATCAGCCCCAGCATTTT CASSLVSVYGNQPQHF
15 TRBJ1-2 few NA TRBV28 TGTGCCAGCACCAGACCCGGGGATCGGATCTATGGCTACACCTTC CASTRPGDRIYGYTF
13 TRBJ1-4 NA NA TRBV6-5 TGTGCCAGCAGCCGGGGGTTACGGGAAAAACTGTTTTTT CASSRGLREKLFF
15 TRBJ1-1 NA TRBD1 TRBV6-5 TGTGCCAGCAGTTACAGCGGGACAGGGGCCACTGAAGCTTTCTTT CASSYSGTGATEAFF
14 TRBJ1-5 NA NA TRBV9 TGTGCCAGCAGCTGGAGGGGGGAGGATCAGCCCCAGCATTTT CASSWRGEDQPQHF
15 TRBJ2-3 NA TRBD1 TRBV27 TGTGCCAGCAGCCCCGAGGGGGCGCGGACAGATACGCAGTATTTT CASSPEGARTDTQYF
16 TRBJ1-1 NA NA TRBV27 TGTGCCAGCAGTTTATATCCACAGGGTCGAGACACTGAAGCTTTCTTT CASSLYPQGRDTEAFF
16 TRBJ2-2 NA TRBD1 TRBV9 TGTGCCAGCAGCGCCCACGGTAGGGGGCGTACCGGGGAGCTGTTTTTT CASSAHGRGRTGELFF
13 TRBJ2-3 NA TRBD1 TRBV6-1 TGTGCCATACAGGGGGGCCACACAGATACGCAGTATTTT CAIQGGHTDTQYF
15 TRBJ1-4 NA TRBD1 TRBV7-9 TGTGCCAGCAGTCCCCCGGGACAGGGGACTGAAAAACTGTTTTTT CASSPPGQGTEKLFF
13 TRBJ1-1 few NA TRBV25-1 TGTGCCAGCAGTACCAGAGGGAACACTGAAGCTTTCTTT CASSTRGNTEAFF
14 TRBJ2-3 NA NA TRBV6-5 TGTGCCAGCAGGAAGGACGGCGCCACAGATACGCAGTATTTT CASRKDGATDTQYF
15 TRBJ1-5 NA NA TRBV4-1 TGCGCCAGCAGCCAAAGCGTACAGCCCAATCAGCCCCAGCATTTT CASSQSVQPNQPQHF
17 TRBJ2-1 NA TRBD2 TRBV30 TGTGCCTGGAGTGTAGAGGCTAGCGGGATGGCCGACGATGAGCAGTTCTTC CAWSVEASGMADDEQFF
11 TRBJ2-3 NA NA TRBV28 TGTGCCGTTGGGAAGACAGATACGCAGTATTTT CAVGKTDTQYF
14 TRBJ2-1 NA NA TRBV4-3 TGCGCCAGCAGCCAAGACGGGGCCTACAATGAGCAGTTCTTC CASSQDGAYNEQFF
12 TRBJ1-1 NA NA TRBV27 TGTGCCAGCAGTTCAGTGGGCACTGAAGCTTTCTTT CASSSVGTEAFF
13 TRBJ2-7 NA NA TRBV7-2 TGTGCCAGCAGCATGAAATCGCTCTACGAGCAGTACTTC CASSMKSLYEQYF
16 TRBJ2-5 NA NA TRBV5-6 TGTGCCAGCAGCCGTTTGTGGGGGGACCGGCGGGAGACCCAGTACTTC CASSRLWGDRRETQYF
14 TRBJ2-7 once NA TRBV11-2 TGTGCCAGCCGCACCGGGACATTTTCCTACGAGCAGTACTTC CASRTGTFSYEQYF
15 TRBJ1-1 NA TRBD1 TRBV5-4 TGTGCCAGCAGCGGTCAGACAGGGATTAACACTGAAGCTTTCTTT CASSGQTGINTEAFF
14 TRBJ2-1 NA TRBD2 TRBV28 TGTGCCAACGGGGCTAGCGGGAGCTACAATGAGCAGTTCTTC CANGASGSYNEQFF
15 TRBJ1-5 NA TRBD1 TRBV6-5 TGTGCCAGCAGTCCTGACAGGGCTAGCAATCAGCCCCAGCATTTT CASSPDRASNQPQHF
15 TRBJ2-6 once NA TRBV30 TGTGCCTGGCGCCCCCCGGTATCTGGGGCCAACGTCCTGACTTTC CAWRPPVSGANVLTF
18 TRBJ2-1 NA TRBD2 TRBV5-1 TGCGCCAGCAGTTCAACGACTAGCGGGAGGGCCGATTTCAATGAGCAGTTCTTC CASSSTTSGRADFNEQFF
12 TRBJ1-4 NA NA TRBV7-2 TGTGCCAGCAGCTTAGATAGCGAAAAACTGTTTTTT CASSLDSEKLFF
15 TRBJ2-5 NA TRBD2 TRBV11-2 TGTGCCAGCAGCCCCTCCCGGGGGGACCAAGAGACCCAGTACTTC CASSPSRGDQETQYF
15 TRBJ1-3 NA NA TRBV6-1 TGTGCCAGCAGGCCAGGGAAGATCTCTGGAAACACCATATATTTT CASRPGKISGNTIYF
15 TRBJ1-1 NA TRBD1 TRBV9 TGTGCCAGCAGCGTAGAGGGGGCGGGTTACACTGAAGCTTTCTTT CASSVEGAGYTEAFF
13 TRBJ1-2 NA NA TRBV19 TGTGCCAGTAGCCCCGGGACGCAATATGGCTACACCTTC CASSPGTQYGYTF
16 TRBJ2-7 few NA TRBV7-9 TGTGCCAGCAGCTTAGAAGAGGGGGGGTTGAGGAACGAGCAGTACTTC CASSLEEGGLRNEQYF
17 TRBJ1-2 once NA TRBV2 TGTGCCAGCAGTGAAGCCCGTCCCTCAGGATCCATCTATGGCTACACCTTC CASSEARPSGSIYGYTF
16 TRBJ2-1 NA NA TRBV11-2 TGTGCCAGCAGCTTAGTGGTGGGAGGTTCCTACAATGAGCAGTTCTTC CASSLVVGGSYNEQFF
11 TRBJ2-7 NA NA TRBV19 TGTGCCAGTAGATCCACCTACGAGCAGTACTTC CASRSTYEQYF
15 TRBJ2-7 NA TRBD1 TRBV5-1 TGCGCCAGCAGCCCTCATTCGGGACAGCCCTACGAGCAGTACTTC CASSPHSGQPYEQYF